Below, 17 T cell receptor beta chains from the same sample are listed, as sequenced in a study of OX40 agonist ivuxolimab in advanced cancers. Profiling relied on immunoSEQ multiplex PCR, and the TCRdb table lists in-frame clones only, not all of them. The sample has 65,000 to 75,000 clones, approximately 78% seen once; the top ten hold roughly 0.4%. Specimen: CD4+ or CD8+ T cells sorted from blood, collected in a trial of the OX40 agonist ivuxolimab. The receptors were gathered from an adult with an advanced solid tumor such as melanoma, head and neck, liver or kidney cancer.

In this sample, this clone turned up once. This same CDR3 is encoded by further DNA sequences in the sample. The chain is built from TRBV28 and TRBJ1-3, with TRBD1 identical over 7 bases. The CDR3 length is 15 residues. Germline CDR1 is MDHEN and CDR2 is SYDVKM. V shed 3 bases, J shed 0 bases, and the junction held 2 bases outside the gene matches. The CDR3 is CASSLGQSSGNTIYF. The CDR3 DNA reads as TGTGCCAGCAGTTTGGGACAGAGCTCTGGAAACACCATATATTTT.

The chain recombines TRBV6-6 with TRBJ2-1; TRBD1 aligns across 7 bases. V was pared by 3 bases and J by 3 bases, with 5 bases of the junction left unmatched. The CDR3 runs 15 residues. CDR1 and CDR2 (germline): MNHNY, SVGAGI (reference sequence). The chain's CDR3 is CASSYAPGGYNEQFF. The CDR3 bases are TGTGCCAGCAGTTATGCCCCAGGGGGCTACAATGAGCAGTTCTTC.

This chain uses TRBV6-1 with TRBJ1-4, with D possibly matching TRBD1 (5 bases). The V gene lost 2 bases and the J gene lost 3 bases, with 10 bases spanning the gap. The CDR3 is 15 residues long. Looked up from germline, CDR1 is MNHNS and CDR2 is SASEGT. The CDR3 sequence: CASSERWGPNEKLFF. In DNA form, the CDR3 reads TGTGCCAGCAGTGAAAGGTGGGGCCCTAATGAAAAACTGTTTTTT.

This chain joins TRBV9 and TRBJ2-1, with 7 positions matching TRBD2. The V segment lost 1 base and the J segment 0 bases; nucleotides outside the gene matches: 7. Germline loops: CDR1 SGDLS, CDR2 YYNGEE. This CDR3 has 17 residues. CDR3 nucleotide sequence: TGTGCCAGCAGCGTACGTAGCTCGGGGGGCTCCTACAATGAGCAGTTCTTC. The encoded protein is CASSVRSSGGSYNEQFF.

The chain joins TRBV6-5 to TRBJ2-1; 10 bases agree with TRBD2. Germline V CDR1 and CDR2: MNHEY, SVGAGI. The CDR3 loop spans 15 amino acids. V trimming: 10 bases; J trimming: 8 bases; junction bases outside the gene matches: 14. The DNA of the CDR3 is TGTGCCACTGGGACTAGCGCTAGGCTCACGTATGAGCAGTTCTTC. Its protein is CATGTSARLTYEQFF.

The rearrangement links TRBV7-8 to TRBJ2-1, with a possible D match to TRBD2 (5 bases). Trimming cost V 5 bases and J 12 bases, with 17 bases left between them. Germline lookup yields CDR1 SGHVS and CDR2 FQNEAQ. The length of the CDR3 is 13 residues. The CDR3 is CASSGGLGLVQFF. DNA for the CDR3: TGTGCCAGCAGCGGCGGCTTAGGACTCGTGCAGTTCTTC.

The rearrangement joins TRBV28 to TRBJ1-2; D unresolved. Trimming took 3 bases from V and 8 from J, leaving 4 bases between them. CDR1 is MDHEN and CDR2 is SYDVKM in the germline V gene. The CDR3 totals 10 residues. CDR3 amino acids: CASSFRGYTF. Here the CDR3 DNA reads TGTGCCAGCAGTTTTCGAGGCTACACCTTC.

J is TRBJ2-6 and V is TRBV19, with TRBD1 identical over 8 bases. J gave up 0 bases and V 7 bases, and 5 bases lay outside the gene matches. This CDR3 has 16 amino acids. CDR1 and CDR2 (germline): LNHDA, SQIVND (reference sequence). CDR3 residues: CASTLGTGSGANVLTF. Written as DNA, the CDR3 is TGTGCCAGTACTCTCGGGACAGGCTCTGGGGCCAACGTCCTGACTTTC.

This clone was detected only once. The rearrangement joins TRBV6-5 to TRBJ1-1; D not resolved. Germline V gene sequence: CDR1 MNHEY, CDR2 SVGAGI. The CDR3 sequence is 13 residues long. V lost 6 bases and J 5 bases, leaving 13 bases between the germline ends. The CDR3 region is CASRKTGETEAFF. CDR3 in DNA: TGTGCCAGCAGAAAAACCGGCGAAACTGAAGCTTTCTTT.

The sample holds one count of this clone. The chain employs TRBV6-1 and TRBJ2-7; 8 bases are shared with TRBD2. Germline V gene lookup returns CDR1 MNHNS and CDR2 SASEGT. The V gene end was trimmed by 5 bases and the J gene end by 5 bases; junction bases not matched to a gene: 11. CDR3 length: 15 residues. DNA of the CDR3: TGTGCCAGCAGTTCCCTCGGAGCGGGAGAGAACGAGCAGTACTTC. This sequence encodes CASSSLGAGENEQYF.

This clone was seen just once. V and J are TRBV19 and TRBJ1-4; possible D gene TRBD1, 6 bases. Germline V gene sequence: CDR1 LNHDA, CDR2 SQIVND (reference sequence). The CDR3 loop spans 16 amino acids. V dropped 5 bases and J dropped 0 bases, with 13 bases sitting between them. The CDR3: CASSPRGRATNEKLFF. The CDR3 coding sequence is TGTGCCAGTAGTCCTCGGGGGCGCGCAACTAATGAAAAACTGTTTTTT.

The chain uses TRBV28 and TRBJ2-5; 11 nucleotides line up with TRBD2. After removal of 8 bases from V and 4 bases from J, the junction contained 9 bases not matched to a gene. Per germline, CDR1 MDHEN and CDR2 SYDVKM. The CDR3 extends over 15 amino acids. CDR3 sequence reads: CASRGTSGIVETQYF. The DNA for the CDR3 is TGTGCCAGCCGAGGGACTAGCGGCATAGTAGAGACCCAGTACTTC.

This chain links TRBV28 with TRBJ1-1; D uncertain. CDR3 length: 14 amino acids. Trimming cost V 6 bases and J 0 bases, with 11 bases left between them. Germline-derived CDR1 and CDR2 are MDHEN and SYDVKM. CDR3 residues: CASRKGLMNTEAFF. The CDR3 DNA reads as TGTGCCAGCAGGAAAGGACTCATGAACACTGAAGCTTTCTTT.

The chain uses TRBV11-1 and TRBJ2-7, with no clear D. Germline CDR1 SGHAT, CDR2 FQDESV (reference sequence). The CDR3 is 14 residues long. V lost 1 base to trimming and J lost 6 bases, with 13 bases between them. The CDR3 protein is CASSLVGIPSEQYF. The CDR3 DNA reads TGTGCCAGCAGCTTAGTGGGAATCCCTAGCGAGCAGTACTTC.

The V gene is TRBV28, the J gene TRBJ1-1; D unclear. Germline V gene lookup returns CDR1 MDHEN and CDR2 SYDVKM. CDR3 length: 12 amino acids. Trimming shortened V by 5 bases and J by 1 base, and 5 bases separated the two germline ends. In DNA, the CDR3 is TGTGCCAGCAGTGAGGCGAACACTGAAGCTTTCTTT. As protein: CASSEANTEAFF.

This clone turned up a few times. In DNA, the CDR3 is TGTGCCAGCAACTTCCTTTTGGGGGATCAGCCCCAGCATTTT. Amino acid sequence: CASNFLLGDQPQHF. The genes are TRBV28 and TRBJ1-5, with D maybe TRBD1 (5 bases). Trimming stripped 7 bases from V and 5 bases from J, with 15 bases between. The CDR3 totals 14 residues. Germline assignment: CDR1 MDHEN and CDR2 SYDVKM.

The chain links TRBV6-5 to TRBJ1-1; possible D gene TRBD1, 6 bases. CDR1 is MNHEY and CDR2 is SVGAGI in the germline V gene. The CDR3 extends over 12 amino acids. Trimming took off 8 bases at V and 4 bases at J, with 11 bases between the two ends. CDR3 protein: CASHRDITEAFF. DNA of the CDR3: TGTGCCAGCCACAGGGATATCACTGAAGCTTTCTTT.